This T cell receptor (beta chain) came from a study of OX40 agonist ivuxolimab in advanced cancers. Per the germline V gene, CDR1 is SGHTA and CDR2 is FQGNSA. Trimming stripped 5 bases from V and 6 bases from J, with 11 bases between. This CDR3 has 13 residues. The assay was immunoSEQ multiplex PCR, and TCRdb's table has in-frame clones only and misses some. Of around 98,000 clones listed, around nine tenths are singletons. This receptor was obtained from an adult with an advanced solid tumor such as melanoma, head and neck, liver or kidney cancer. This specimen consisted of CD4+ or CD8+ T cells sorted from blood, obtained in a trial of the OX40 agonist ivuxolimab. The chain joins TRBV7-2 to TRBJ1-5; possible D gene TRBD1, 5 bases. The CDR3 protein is CASSTGLGQPQHF. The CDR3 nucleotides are TGTGCCAGCAGCACAGGTTTAGGTCAGCCCCAGCATTTT. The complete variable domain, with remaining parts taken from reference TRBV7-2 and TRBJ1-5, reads GAGVSQSPSNKVTEKGKDVELRCDPISGHTALYWYRQSLGQGLEFLIYFQGNSAPDKSGLPSDRFSAERTGGSVSTLTIQRTQQEDSAVYLCASSTGLGQPQHFGDGTRLSIL.